Listed below are T cell receptor beta chains from one sample, sequenced in a study of cytomegalovirus exposure and HLA in healthy donors. Assay: immunoSEQ multiplex PCR; the TCRdb copy retains only in-frame clones and omits some. The sample includes more than 140,000 clones, 64% of them seen just once. Sequences were obtained from PBMCs. The origin of the receptors is a woman younger than 45 in good health and CMV-seropositive. Both conserved end residues are part of each CDR3. A D gene is named only where the DNA matches it firmly. Size is omitted from some rows. Given values are once, few, many or a class for expanded clones.

>TRBJ1-5|TRBV27|.|.
TGTGCCAGCAGTAACAGTAATAATCAGCCCCAGCATTTT
CASSNSNNQPQHF
>TRBJ2-5|TRBV5-4|.|.
TGTGCCAGCAGCTTGGTAGGGGCGCAGACCCAGTACTTC
CASSLVGAQTQYF
>TRBJ1-4|TRBV19|.|.
TGTGCCAGTAGTCTCTACCACAGATCAACTAATGAAAAACTGTTTTTT
CASSLYHRSTNEKLFF
>TRBJ1-1|TRBV10-3|TRBD1|few
TGTGCCATCAGAGACAGGGGGATGAACACTGAAGCTTTCTTT
CAIRDRGMNTEAFF
>TRBJ2-7|TRBV10-3|.|.
TGTGCCATCGGACGAGGGAGGGAGCAGTACTTC
CAIGRGREQYF
>TRBJ1-4|TRBV2|.|.
TGTGCCAGCAGCGAGGAAGACGTTCGGGAAAAACTGTTTTTT
CASSEEDVREKLFF
>TRBJ2-7|TRBV5-8|TRBD1|.
TGTGCCAGCAGCCATGGGGACAGCTCGACCTACGAGCAGTACTTC
CASSHGDSSTYEQYF
>TRBJ1-3|TRBV6-6|.|.
TGTGCCAGCAGTTCTCCGGGTACTGGAAACACCATATATTTT
CASSSPGTGNTIYF
>TRBJ1-4|TRBV14|TRBD1|.
TGTGCCAGCAGCCGAGACAGGGCCGATGAAAAACTGTTTTTT
CASSRDRADEKLFF
>TRBJ1-1|TRBV5-1|TRBD1|.
TGCGCCAGCAGCTCGGGGACAGCGAACACTGAAGCTTTCTTT
CASSSGTANTEAFF
>TRBJ2-3|TRBV2|.|many
TGTGCCAGCAGTGAAATTTGGGGGGTCACGCAGTATTTT
CASSEIWGVTQYF
>TRBJ2-5|TRBV11-2|.|few
TGTGCCAGCAGCTTAGAGGGGCGGTACCAAGAGACCCAGTACTTC
CASSLEGRYQETQYF
>TRBJ1-2|TRBV7-2|TRBD1|once
TGTGCCAGCAGACCACCCGGACAGGAACGTGGCTACACCTTC
CASRPPGQERGYTF
>TRBJ2-7|TRBV7-2|.|.
TGTGCCAGCAGCCGAGACTACTCCTACGAGCAGTACTTC
CASSRDYSYEQYF
>TRBJ2-1|TRBV19|TRBD1|few
TGTGCCAGTAGGACAGGGGGTAACTCCTACAATGAGCAGTTCTTC
CASRTGGNSYNEQFF
>TRBJ2-7|TRBV7-7|TRBD1|.
TGTGCTAGCAGCACCGGGACAGCCCCCTACGAGCAGTACTTC
CASSTGTAPYEQYF
>TRBJ1-5|TRBV6-1|.|few
TGTGCCAGCAGTGGGGACACGTATCAGCCCCAGCATTTT
CASSGDTYQPQHF
>TRBJ1-2|TRBV11-2|.|.
TGTGCCAGCAGCCGCCGCCCGTCGGGTGGCTACACCTTC
CASSRRPSGGYTF
>TRBJ2-1|TRBV6-1|TRBD2|.
TGTGCCAGCAGTGTGGGAGGGACCGGCGCGAATGAGCAGTTCTTC
CASSVGGTGANEQFF
>TRBJ2-1|TRBV28|TRBD2|few
TGTGCCAGCAGTTCCCTGGCTAGCGGGACCCACAATGAGCAGTTCTTC
CASSSLASGTHNEQFF
>TRBJ1-1|TRBV5-1|.|.
TGCGCCAGCAGTGGGACGGGGGGATTCACTGAAGCTTTCTTT
CASSGTGGFTEAFF
>TRBJ2-7|TRBV7-9|TRBD2|.
TGTGCCAGCAGCCCAGCGCGAGCGGGAGTTAAGTACGAGCAGTACTTC
CASSPARAGVKYEQYF
>TRBJ1-1|TRBV2|TRBD1|.
TGTGCCAGTAAGGACAGGGTCCCCGAAGCTTTCTTT
CASKDRVPEAFF
>TRBJ1-4|TRBV6-6|.|.
TGTGCCAGCAGCTCAGAAAGCGGGGGCCAGGCGGGGTTT
CASSSESGGQAGF
>TRBJ2-5|TRBV18|TRBD1|.
TGTGCCAGCTCACCTAGAGGGGGCGGAGAGACCCAGTACTTC
CASSPRGGGETQYF
>TRBJ1-2|TRBV13|TRBD1|.
TGTGCCAGCAGCCCAACGGGGACAGGGGTTTTCTATGGCTACACCTTC
CASSPTGTGVFYGYTF
>TRBJ1-5|TRBV6-5|.|few
TGTGCCAGCAGTTACCAGACTGGGTCGGCCCAGCATTTT
CASSYQTGSAQHF
>TRBJ1-5|TRBV5-6|TRBD1|.
TGTGCCAGCAGCTTGTGGGACAGGGGGGGCCAGCCCCAGCATTTT
CASSLWDRGGQPQHF
>TRBJ1-2|TRBV19|.|.
TGTGCCAGTAGGGACCCGGACAGATACTATGGCTACACCTTC
CASRDPDRYYGYTF
>TRBJ1-2|TRBV7-9|TRBD1|once
TGTGCCAGCAGCGGCGGGACAGGGGGCGCGGCCTATGGCTACACCTTC
CASSGGTGGAAYGYTF
>TRBJ1-3|TRBV5-6|TRBD1|.
TGTGCCAGCAGCGGAATTAGGACAGGGGAGTCTGGAAACACCATATATTTT
CASSGIRTGESGNTIYF
>TRBJ1-1|TRBV30|.|few
TGTGCCTGGTGCCCGATGGGCCGCGCAGCTTTCTTT
CAWCPMGRAAFF